Presented here are 14 T cell receptor beta chains from one specimen sequenced in a study of identical twins. TCRdb reanalysed the 5' RACE reads using MiXCR and keeps one entry per CDR3 protein. The table lists 250,000 to 350,000 distinct CDR3 sequences, roughly 9.7% of them singletons. This sample also belongs to another study, concerning yellow fever vaccine responses in identical twins.

The specimen was CD8+ T cells sorted from blood. The receptor source for this set is a woman aged 18 to 35 in good health.

The sample holds many counts of this clonotype. This chain uses TRBV6-2 or TRBV6-3 with TRBJ2-7; D is possibly TRBD2 (6 bases). Trimming removed 4 bases from V and 1 base from J, with 8 bases in between. CDR3 length: 13 amino acids. Per germline, CDR1 MNHEY and CDR2 SVGEGT. CDR3 in DNA: TGTGCCAGCAGTTGGAGGGCGTCCTACGAGCAGTACTTC. Translated, it gives CASSWRASYEQYF.

This clonotype was observed at least ten times. V usage is TRBV6-4 and J usage is TRBJ2-3; 12 nucleotides match TRBD1. V gave up 3 bases and J gave up 4 bases; unmatched junction bases: 2. Looked up from germline, CDR1 is MRHNA and CDR2 is SNTAGT. CDR3 size: 15 residues. The CDR3 reads CASSEGTGGADTQYF. The CDR3 DNA reads TGTGCCAGCAGTGAGGGGACAGGGGGCGCAGATACGCAGTATTTT.

This clonotype was counted ten times or more. The genes are TRBV6-4 and TRBJ2-2; 7 nucleotides agree with TRBD2. Germline V CDR1 and CDR2: MRHNA, SNTAGT. V shed 8 bases, J shed 4 bases, and the junction held 10 bases outside the gene matches. The CDR3 loop spans 15 amino acids. The CDR3 DNA is TGTGCCAGCTCGCCCGGGGCTAGCGGCACCGGGGAGCTGTTTTTT. This sequence encodes CASSPGASGTGELFF.

This clonotype was observed a handful of times. The chain links TRBV27 to TRBJ2-5; 9 nucleotides align to TRBD1. Germline V gene data show CDR1 as MNHEY and CDR2 as SMNVEV (reference sequence). This CDR3 region has 15 residues. The ends lost 4 bases at V and 0 bases at J; junction bases unmatched: 3. Written as DNA, the CDR3 is TGTGCCAGCAGTTCACAGGGGGCTTACCAAGAGACCCAGTACTTC. It codes for CASSSQGAYQETQYF.

The CDR3 DNA reads TGTGCCAGCAGTGGACTTAACTCGTTCTACGAGCAGTACTTC. It specifies CASSGLNSFYEQYF. The chain couples TRBV6-2 or TRBV6-3 to TRBJ2-7, with a weak D call TRBD2 (5 bases). Germline V lookup: CDR1 MNHEY, CDR2 SVGEGT. Trimming cost V 5 bases and J 3 bases, with 14 bases left between them. The length of the CDR3 is 14 residues.

This clonotype has a count of ten or more. The V gene is TRBV12-3 or TRBV12-4, the J gene TRBJ1-4, with a possible D match to TRBD1 (5 bases). Trimming removed 4 bases from V and 4 bases from J, with 7 bases in between. This CDR3 region has 13 residues. CDR3 residues: CASSSTVNEKLFF. The CDR3, as DNA: TGTGCCAGCAGTTCGACAGTTAATGAAAAACTGTTTTTT.

The rearrangement links TRBV7-9 to TRBJ2-6; maybe TRBD2 (6 bases). The CDR3 has 14 residues. From germline, CDR1 is SEHNR and CDR2 FQNEAQ (reference sequence). The CDR3: CASGGWAGANVLTF. The DNA of the CDR3 is TGTGCGAGTGGAGGGTGGGCTGGGGCCAACGTCCTGACTTTC.

This clonotype was picked up a small number of times. The V and J genes are TRBV3-1 and TRBJ2-1; 8 nucleotides align to TRBD2. This CDR3 comprises 20 residues. The germline V gene encodes CDR1 LGHDT and CDR2 YNNKEL (reference sequence). V lost 1 base and J lost 9; bases outside the gene matches: 23. CDR3 in amino acids: CASSQVTGTHRPAGVGEQFF. In DNA, the CDR3 is TGTGCCAGCAGCCAAGTAACGGGGACTCACCGCCCAGCGGGAGTCGGTGAGCAGTTCTTC.

This clonotype was detected ten times or more. The J gene is TRBJ2-1, the V gene TRBV27; 11 nucleotides agree with TRBD2. CDR1 MNHEY and CDR2 SMNVEV come from the germline V gene (reference sequence). The CDR3 sequence is 13 residues long. V lost 8 bases to trimming and J lost 11 bases; unmatched junction nucleotides: 8. The DNA for the CDR3 is TGTGCCAGCTCTCCACTAGCGGGAGTTAAGCAGTTCTTC. Protein product: CASSPLAGVKQFF.

In its sample, this clonotype was seen many times. The chain couples TRBV18 to TRBJ1-1; 12 bases are a match to TRBD1. CDR1 and CDR2 (germline): KGHSH, LQKENI. CDR3 length: 16 amino acids. Trimming took 0 bases from V and 3 from J; bases not matched to a gene: 2. In DNA form, the CDR3 reads TGTGCCAGCTCACCACCGGGACAGGGGGCTGACACTGAAGCTTTCTTT. Encoded protein: CASSPPGQGADTEAFF.

The chain recombines TRBV24-1 with TRBJ1-1, with no clear D. This CDR3 is built from 13 residues. Trimming stripped 6 bases from V and 3 bases from J, with 10 bases between. Looked up from germline, CDR1 is KGHDR and CDR2 is SFDVKD. The CDR3 loop reads CATSSGRYTEAFF. CDR3 in DNA: TGTGCCACCAGTTCCGGGCGATACACTGAAGCTTTCTTT.

The sample holds a few counts of this clonotype. The chain has TRBV29-1 and TRBJ2-2, with D possibly matching TRBD2 (5 bases). Trimming stripped 8 bases from V and 1 base from J, with 11 bases between. Per the germline V gene, CDR1 is SQVTM and CDR2 is ANQGSEA. The CDR3 is made up of 13 amino acids. This CDR3 reads CSMLRGNTGELFF. DNA for the CDR3: TGCAGCATGCTACGGGGGAACACCGGGGAGCTGTTTTTT.

The chain employs TRBV7-9 and TRBJ1-5, with D unclear. V was pared by 4 bases and J by 2 bases, with 9 bases between. This CDR3 is built from 14 residues. CDR1 SEHNR and CDR2 FQNEAQ come from the germline V gene (reference sequence). The CDR3, as DNA: TGTGCCAGCAGCTCCTCATTGGGCAATCAGCCCCAGCATTTT. Amino acid sequence: CASSSSLGNQPQHF.

A few counts support this clonotype. The chain joins TRBV6-2 or TRBV6-3 to TRBJ1-2; 11 nucleotides line up with TRBD1. This CDR3 is built from 15 residues. V gave up 4 bases and J gave up 8 bases; unmatched junction bases: 9. CDR1 MNHEY and CDR2 SVGEGT come from the germline V gene. CDR3 in amino acids: CASSSPGQGEVGYTF. CDR3 bases: TGTGCCAGCAGTTCCCCGGGACAGGGGGAGGTCGGCTACACCTTC.